The 4 T cell receptor beta chains below all came from one sample that was sequenced in a study of blood T cell repertoires in COVID-19. Libraries were prepared by immunoSEQ multiplex PCR; TCRdb keeps only in-frame clonotypes and omits some of them. The data hold around 250,000 clones, with 80% to 95% observed a single time. Sample: PBMCs or T cells enriched from blood (not recorded which). The origin of the receptors is a middle-aged man who had been exposed to COVID-19.

The gene calls are TRBV6-5 and TRBJ1-2; 8 bases are shared with TRBD1. Germline CDR1 and CDR2: MNHEY and SVGAGI. The trim removed 8 bases at V and 3 bases at J, leaving 5 bases unmatched. The CDR3 is 13 residues long. CDR3 bases: TGTGCCAGCGACGACAGGGGAGACTATGGCTACACCTTC. Residues: CASDDRGDYGYTF.

The rearrangement uses TRBV28 and TRBJ1-1, with D uncertain. Germline V gives CDR1 MDHEN, CDR2 SYDVKM. Trimming cost V 7 bases and J 5 bases, with 20 bases left between them. This CDR3 has 15 amino acids. The CDR3 bases are TGTGCCAGCACTACCCACCGCGGTCTCGGTACTGAAGCTTTCTTT. This sequence encodes CASTTHRGLGTEAFF.

As DNA, the CDR3 is TGTGCCAGCAGCGTAGCGGGACAAGACGAGCAGTACTTC. It is translated as CASSVAGQDEQYF. V usage is TRBV9 and J usage is TRBJ2-7, with a tentative D call TRBD1 (6 bases). CDR1 is SGDLS, CDR2 YYNGEE, per germline. The CDR3 sequence is 13 residues long. The V and J ends lost 0 bases and 5 bases respectively, with 9 bases between them.

This chain connects TRBV18 to TRBJ1-1; possibly TRBD1 for D (5 bases). Germline V gene lookup returns CDR1 KGHSH and CDR2 LQKENI. The CDR3 sequence is 15 residues long. V dropped 4 bases and J dropped 5 bases, with 17 bases sitting between them. The CDR3 spells CASSLSPSRDTEAFF. In DNA, the CDR3 is TGTGCCAGCTCACTGTCTCCGTCCAGGGATACTGAAGCTTTCTTT.